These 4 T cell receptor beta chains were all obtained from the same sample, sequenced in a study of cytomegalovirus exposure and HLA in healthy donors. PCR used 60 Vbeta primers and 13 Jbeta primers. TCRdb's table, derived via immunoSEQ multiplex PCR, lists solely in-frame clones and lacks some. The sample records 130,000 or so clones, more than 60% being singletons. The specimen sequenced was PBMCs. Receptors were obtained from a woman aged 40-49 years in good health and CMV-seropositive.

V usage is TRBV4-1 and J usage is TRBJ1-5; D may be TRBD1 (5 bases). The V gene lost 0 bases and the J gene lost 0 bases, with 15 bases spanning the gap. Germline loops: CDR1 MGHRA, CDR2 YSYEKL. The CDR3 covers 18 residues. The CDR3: CASSQDSIGTYSNQPQHF. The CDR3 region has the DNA TGCGCCAGCAGCCAAGACTCGATCGGGACTTATAGCAATCAGCCCCAGCATTTT.

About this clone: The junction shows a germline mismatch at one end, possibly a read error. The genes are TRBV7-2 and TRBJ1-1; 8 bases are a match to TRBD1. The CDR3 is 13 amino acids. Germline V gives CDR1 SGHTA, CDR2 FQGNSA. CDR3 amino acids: CASSLVGQDLSRF. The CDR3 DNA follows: TGTGCCAGCAGCTTAGTGGGACAGGATTTGAGCCGCTTT.

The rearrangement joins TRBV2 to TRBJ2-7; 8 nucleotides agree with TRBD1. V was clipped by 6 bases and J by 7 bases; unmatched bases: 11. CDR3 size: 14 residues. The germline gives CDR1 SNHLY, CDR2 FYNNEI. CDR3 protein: CASSAESRDREQYF. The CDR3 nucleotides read TGTGCCAGCAGCGCCGAGTCCCGGGACAGGGAGCAGTACTTC.

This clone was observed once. The CDR3 protein is CASSGQGLSYNEQFF. The CDR3 DNA reads as TGTGCCAGCAGCGGACAGGGGCTCTCCTACAATGAGCAGTTCTTC. V usage is TRBV9 and J usage is TRBJ2-1; 8 nucleotides agree with TRBD1. CDR1 is SGDLS and CDR2 is YYNGEE in the germline V gene. The CDR3 has 15 amino acids. With V trimmed by 3 bases and J by 0 bases, 2 bases remained unmatched.